The 25 T cell receptor beta chains presented below share a single source sample, sequenced in a study of blood T cell repertoires in COVID-19. The data were produced by immunoSEQ multiplex PCR, yet TCRdb's version contains in-frame clones alone and is incomplete. The table lists some 130,000 clones, approximately 90% of them singletons, with more than 3.5% in the top ten. Input material: peripheral blood. These receptors were collected from a man in his fifties or sixties with COVID-19, enrolled during active disease.

This clone was seen only a few times. V and J are TRBV7-2 and TRBJ1-1, with a tentative D call TRBD1 (6 bases). Trimming left V 7 bases short and J 1 base short, with 10 bases between. This CDR3 contains 13 residues. CDR1 is SGHTA, CDR2 FQGNSA, per germline. The CDR3 sequence is CASTKTGNTEAFF. The CDR3 nucleotides read TGTGCCAGCACCAAGACAGGGAACACTGAAGCTTTCTTT. The full variable domain, with the rest looked up from reference TRBV7-2 and TRBJ1-1, is GAGVSQSPSNKVTEKGKDVELRCDPISGHTALYWYRQSLGQGLEFLIYFQGNSAPDKSGLPSDRFSAERTGGSVSTLTIQRTQQEDSAVYLCASTKTGNTEAFFGQGTRLTVV.

This clone appeared a single time. The chain couples TRBV6-5 to TRBJ2-1; D possibly corresponds to TRBD2 (6 bases). V lost 2 bases and J lost 9, with 20 bases in between. The CDR3 totals 16 residues. Germline values: CDR1 MNHEY, CDR2 SVGAGI. CDR3 amino acids: CASSYRRDSQGGEQFF. In nucleotides, the CDR3 is TGTGCCAGCAGTTACCGTAGGGACTCCCAGGGCGGTGAGCAGTTCTTC.

The V call is TRBV5-1, the J call TRBJ2-3; 11 nucleotides match TRBD2. From germline, CDR1 is SGHRS and CDR2 YFSETQ. V lost 0 bases, J lost 2 bases, and 2 bases stayed unmatched. This CDR3 spans 16 amino acids. This CDR3 reads CASSLDSGGVTDTQYF. CDR3 nucleotides: TGCGCCAGCAGCTTGGATAGCGGGGGGGTCACAGATACGCAGTATTTT.

V gene TRBV7-8 combines with J gene TRBJ1-6; the D gene is possibly TRBD1 (5 bases). The CDR3 is 18 residues long. CDR1 is SGHVS, CDR2 FQNEAQ, per germline. The germline V and J ends were trimmed by 5 bases and 0 bases, with 17 bases remaining between them. CDR3 in amino acids: CASSTSRQSSSYNSPLHF. The CDR3 region has the DNA TGTGCCAGCAGCACCTCCCGACAGTCCAGCTCCTATAATTCACCCCTCCACTTT.

This rearrangement joins TRBV30 to TRBJ2-7; the match to TRBD1 covers 8 bases. V lost 8 bases and J lost 3; bases outside the gene matches: 9. The V gene's germline CDR1 is GTSNPN and CDR2 SVGIG (reference sequence). This CDR3 is built from 13 residues. In DNA, the CDR3 is TGTGCCAGTAGACAGGGGCCCTACTACGAGCAGTACTTC. Residues: CASRQGPYYEQYF.

The chain carries TRBV25-1 and TRBJ1-5; 11 bases match TRBD1. The junction had 2 bases not matched to a gene; V was cut back by 8 bases and J by 5 bases. The CDR3 loop spans 13 amino acids. Germline CDR1 and CDR2: MGHDK and SYGVNS. CDR3 bases: TGTGCCAGCTCGGACAGGGGGCATCAGCCCCAGCATTTT. This gives the protein CASSDRGHQPQHF.

The genes are TRBV7-2 and TRBJ1-2; 9 bases map to TRBD1. The V segment lost 2 bases and the J segment 10 bases; nucleotides outside the gene matches: 5. The germline V gene encodes CDR1 SGHTA and CDR2 FQGNSA. This CDR3 region has 13 residues. The DNA for the CDR3 is TGTGCCAGCAGCTTAAGGGACAGGGACACCTACACCTTC. This encodes CASSLRDRDTYTF.

This chain joins TRBV6-5 and TRBJ1-1; TRBD1 matches at 8 bases. Unmatched junction bases numbered 1, after V lost 7 bases and J lost 0 bases. The CDR3 length is 13 residues. Germline V gives CDR1 MNHEY, CDR2 SVGAGI. This chain's CDR3 is CASMTGVNTEAFF. DNA of the CDR3: TGTGCCAGCATGACAGGGGTGAACACTGAAGCTTTCTTT.

The V and J genes are TRBV28 and TRBJ1-1; 9 nucleotides line up with TRBD1. Trimming took 4 bases from V and 7 from J; bases not matched to a gene: 10. CDR1 and CDR2 from the germline V gene are MDHEN and SYDVKM. This CDR3 has 15 residues. CDR3 coding DNA: TGTGCCAGCAGTTCAAAAACGGGACAGGGACATGAAGCTTTCTTT. The encoded protein is CASSSKTGQGHEAFF.

The genes are TRBV4-1 and TRBJ1-1; 9 positions agree with TRBD1. The trim removed 1 base at V and 1 base at J, leaving 10 bases unmatched. CDR3 length: 18 amino acids. CDR1 is MGHRA, CDR2 YSYEKL, per germline. CDR3 in DNA: TGCGCCAGCAGCCAAGGGAGGGACAGGGCAGATTCGAACACTGAAGCTTTCTTT. Translation: CASSQGRDRADSNTEAFF.

This clone occurred once. The chain couples TRBV7-2 to TRBJ1-2; D not resolved. CDR1 and CDR2 (germline): SGHTA, FQGNSA. There are 13 residues in the CDR3. Trimming stripped 2 bases from V and 1 base from J, with 5 bases between. The CDR3 loop reads CASSLSYNYGYTF. CDR3 DNA: TGTGCCAGCAGCTTATCCTATAACTATGGCTACACCTTC.

J is TRBJ1-5 and V is TRBV2; a weak D match, TRBD1 (5 bases). CDR1 and CDR2 from the germline V gene are SNHLY and FYNNEI. With 6 bases removed from V and 1 base from J, the gap between germline ends came to 16 bases. The CDR3 covers 16 residues. CDR3 sequence: CASSLFGGESNQPQHF. The DNA of the CDR3 is TGTGCCAGCAGCCTTTTCGGGGGGGAAAGCAATCAGCCCCAGCATTTT.

V and J are TRBV6-5 and TRBJ2-7, with 8 bases lining up with TRBD1. The V segment lost 9 bases and the J segment 5 bases; nucleotides outside the gene matches: 9. This CDR3 spans 13 amino acids. Per germline, CDR1 MNHEY and CDR2 SVGAGI. The CDR3 here is CASILTGAHEQYF. CDR3 DNA: TGTGCCAGTATTTTGACAGGGGCCCACGAGCAGTACTTC.

The V and J genes are TRBV19 and TRBJ1-3; D is uncertain. From germline, CDR1 is LNHDA and CDR2 SQIVND (reference sequence). V was pared by 9 bases and J by 0 bases, with 18 bases between. The CDR3 has 16 residues. The CDR3 sequence: CASKRAGWDSGNTIYF. CDR3 nucleotides: TGTGCCAGCAAGCGGGCAGGTTGGGACTCTGGAAACACCATATATTTT. Full variable domain (remainder filled in from reference TRBV19 and TRBJ1-3): DGGITQSPKYLFRKEGQNVTLSCEQNLNHDAMYWYRQDPGQGLRLIYYSQIVNDFQKGDIAEGYSVSREKKESFPLTVTSAQKNPTAFYLCASKRAGWDSGNTIYFGEGSWLTVV.

The rearrangement uses TRBV27 and TRBJ1-2; D remains unclear. Germline CDR1 reads MNHEY; CDR2 reads SMNVEV (reference sequence). Trimming stripped 5 bases from V and 0 bases from J, with 19 bases between. The CDR3 has 17 residues. The CDR3 protein is CASSPSGVRVANYGYTF. The CDR3 DNA reads TGTGCCAGCAGTCCCAGCGGGGTGAGGGTGGCTAACTATGGCTACACCTTC.

CDR3: CASSFSTGTGGYTF. CDR3 nucleotides: TGTGCCAGCAGTTTTTCCACAGGGACGGGTGGCTACACCTTC. The chain carries TRBV27 and TRBJ1-2; a weak D match, TRBD1 (6 bases). This CDR3 has 14 amino acids. Germline CDR1 reads MNHEY; CDR2 reads SMNVEV (reference sequence). The ends were cut back, 3 bases at V and 7 bases at J, with 15 bases in the middle.

The chain combines TRBV27 with TRBJ1-1; a possible D gene is TRBD1 (6 bases). The CDR3 is made up of 15 amino acids. Germline V lookup: CDR1 MNHEY, CDR2 SMNVEV (reference sequence). V was shortened by 7 bases and J by 1 base, with 16 bases between the two germline ends. Here the CDR3 reads CASTTGSRSNTEAFF. CDR3 DNA sequence: TGTGCCAGCACTACAGGGTCGAGGTCGAACACTGAAGCTTTCTTT.

The chain joins TRBV29-1 to TRBJ2-3; perhaps TRBD1 as D (6 bases). The germline CDR1 and CDR2 sequences are SQVTM and ANQGSEA. This CDR3 contains 14 residues. Trimming removed 4 bases at V and 1 base at J, with 12 bases between. The CDR3 DNA is TGCAGCGTTGCCCTCGAGGGGGGCACAGATACGCAGTATTTT. This encodes CSVALEGGTDTQYF.

The chain joins TRBV30 to TRBJ2-3; D is possibly TRBD2 (6 bases). Per germline, CDR1 GTSNPN and CDR2 SVGIG (reference sequence). The CDR3 runs to 13 residues. The V and J ends lost 3 bases and 1 base respectively, with 8 bases between them. The CDR3: CAWRASGTDTQYF. The CDR3 DNA sequence: TGTGCCTGGAGAGCTAGCGGCACAGATACGCAGTATTTT.

Turning to this clone: Other DNA sequences within the sample encode an identical CDR3. V gene TRBV7-3 combines with J gene TRBJ1-1, with TRBD1 as a possible D gene (5 bases). Germline CDR1 and CDR2: SGHTA and FQGTGA. V was cut by 4 bases and J by 1 base, with 7 bases left in between. The CDR3 contains 13 residues. CDR3 protein: CASSSTGNTEAFF. The CDR3 DNA reads TGTGCCAGCAGCTCTACAGGGAACACTGAAGCTTTCTTT.

The chain joins TRBV15 to TRBJ2-1; the D gene is possibly TRBD2 (5 bases). CDR3 length: 15 amino acids. Germline V gene data show CDR1 as LNHNV and CDR2 as YYDKDF (reference sequence). Trimming left V 0 bases short and J 1 base short, with 7 bases between. The CDR3, as DNA: TGTGCCACCAGCAGAGATTCGGGGTCCTACAATGAGCAGTTCTTC. It encodes CATSRDSGSYNEQFF.

The chain uses TRBV27 and TRBJ2-5; TRBD2 aligns across 7 bases. V lost 4 bases and J lost 9; bases outside the gene matches: 11. CDR1 and CDR2 from the germline V gene are MNHEY and SMNVEV (reference sequence). CDR3 length: 14 amino acids. The CDR3 DNA is TGTGCCAGCAGTTGGGGGGGGAATGCCAGGGCCCAGTACTTC. It encodes CASSWGGNARAQYF.

This clone was seen a single time. The chain carries TRBV19 and TRBJ2-7; D perhaps matches TRBD2 (6 bases). Trimming left V 9 bases short and J 7 bases short, with 10 bases between. CDR3 size: 10 residues. Per the germline V gene, CDR1 is LNHDA and CDR2 is SQIVND (reference sequence). CDR3 in DNA: TGTGCCAGCTGGGGAGGAGAGCAGTACTTC. Amino acid sequence: CASWGGEQYF.

This clone was recorded once. The chain uses TRBV19 and TRBJ2-1; 7 bases line up with TRBD2. The CDR3 extends over 15 amino acids. Germline lookup yields CDR1 LNHDA and CDR2 SQIVND (reference sequence). J was trimmed by 1 base and V by 5 bases; bases with no gene match: 5. The CDR3 region is CASSSAGPSYNEQFF. CDR3 bases: TGTGCCAGTAGTTCAGCGGGGCCTTCCTACAATGAGCAGTTCTTC.

CDR3 nucleotides: TGCGCCAGCAGCAGCAATAATTCACCCCTCCACTTT. This sequence encodes CASSSNNSPLHF. The chain joins TRBV5-1 to TRBJ1-6; D gene uncertain. V was clipped by 4 bases and J by 5 bases, with 4 bases between them. The CDR3 loop spans 12 amino acids. CDR1 and CDR2 (germline): SGHRS, YFSETQ.